This is a list of T cell receptor beta chains from one sample in a study of molecular identifiers for immune sequencing clone quantification. TCRdb ran MiXCR on the PCR reads and lists one entry per CDR3 protein. This table holds some 65,000 distinct CDR3 sequences, about 18% found once. Sequenced input: naive CD8+ T cells from blood, with Jurkat cell RNA spiked in. All receptors come from a human donor in good health. Some libraries in this study had Jurkat cell RNA spiked in. Each CDR3 is given with its conserved first and last residue. A D gene is named only where the DNA matches it firmly. Clone size is given for some rows only: seen once, a few or many times, or a class if the clone is expanded.

TRBV10-3	TRBD1	TRBJ2-7	14	many	TGTGCCATCACCGACTCCAGACAGGGCTACGAGCAGTACTTC	CAITDSRQGYEQYF
TRBV12-3/TRBV12-4	TRBD1	TRBJ2-3	20	many	TGTGCCAGCACCTCCACCGGGACAGGGGTAAGCCGGGAGGTCACAGATACGCAGTATTTT	CASTSTGTGVSREVTDTQYF
TRBV6-2/TRBV6-3	-	TRBJ2-7	17	-	TGTGTCAGCAGTGCCCACTTAGCCCGGACAGCACCCTACGAGCAGTACTTC	CVSSAHLARTAPYEQYF
TRBV6-5	-	TRBJ1-3	17	many	TGTGCCATCTTACCCAGTCGAGGGGGAGCTAACGGAAACACCATATATTTT	CAILPSRGGANGNTIYF
TRBV19	TRBD2	TRBJ2-1	14	-	TGTGCCAGTAGTGATAGCGGGATTTGGTATGAGCAGTTCTTC	CASSDSGIWYEQFF
TRBV7-8	TRBD2	TRBJ2-1	17	few	TGTGCCAGCAGCCCGCGACTAGCGGGAGGTTCCTACAATGAGCAGTTCTTC	CASSPRLAGGSYNEQFF
TRBV4-1	-	TRBJ1-1	15	medium-sized	TGCGCCAGCAGCCAAGCCCCCTCCGGTAACACTGAAGCTTTCTTT	CASSQAPSGNTEAFF
TRBV4-1	TRBD1	TRBJ1-4	13	many	TGCGCCAGCAGCCAAGAGGACAGGGAAAAACTGTTTTTT	CASSQEDREKLFF
TRBV27	-	TRBJ2-3	17	many	TGTGCCAGCAGTTCCCAGGACAGTCAGCATCTCACAGATACGCAGTATTTT	CASSSQDSQHLTDTQYF
TRBV20-1	TRBD2	TRBJ2-5	17	few	TGCAGTGCTGCCGGGACTAGCGGGATCCCCCCAGGAAAGACCCAGTACTTC	CSAAGTSGIPPGKTQYF
TRBV29-1	-	TRBJ2-4	13	-	TGCAGCGCGCTATTGGGTAACAAAAACACTCAGTGCTTC	CSALLGNKNTQCF
TRBV4-3	TRBD2	TRBJ2-1	16	many	TGCGCCAGCAGCCAAGATGCCGCGGGAGGGCCGGGGGAGCAGTTCTTC	CASSQDAAGGPGEQFF
TRBV4-1	-	TRBJ2-5	15	-	TGCGCCAGCAGCCAAGTTTTCCCATCCCAAGAGACCCAGTACTTC	CASSQVFPSQETQYF
TRBV5-3	-	TRBJ2-7	17	once	TGTGCCAGCAACTTTGGACCCGGAGGGCTCAGGGCCTACGAGCAGTACTTC	CASNFGPGGLRAYEQYF
TRBV7-8	-	TRBJ2-6	14	many	TGTGCCAGCAGCTGGGGATCTGGGGCCAACGTCCTGACTTTC	CASSWGSGANVLTF
TRBV2	-	TRBJ1-2	15	-	TGTGCCAGCAGTGATTTCTGGGAGGCCGACTATGGCTACACCTTC	CASSDFWEADYGYTF